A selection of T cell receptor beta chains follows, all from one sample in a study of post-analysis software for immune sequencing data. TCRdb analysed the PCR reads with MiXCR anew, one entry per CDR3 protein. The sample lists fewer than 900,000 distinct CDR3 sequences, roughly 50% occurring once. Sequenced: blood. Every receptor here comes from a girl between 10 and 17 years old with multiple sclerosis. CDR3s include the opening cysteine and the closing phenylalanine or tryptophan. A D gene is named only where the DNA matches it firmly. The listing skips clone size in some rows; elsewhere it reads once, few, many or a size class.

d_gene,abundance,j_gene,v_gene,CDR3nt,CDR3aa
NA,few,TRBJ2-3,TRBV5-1,TGCGCCAGCAGCTTTGACAGCAGCACAGATACGCAGTATTTT,CASSFDSSTDTQYF
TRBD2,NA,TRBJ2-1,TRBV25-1,TGTGCCAGCAGTACCGGGACTAGCGGGTGGAATGAGCAGTTCTTC,CASSTGTSGWNEQFF
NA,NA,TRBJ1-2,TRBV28,TGTGCCAGCAGTTTATGGGAGGGAAACTATGGCTACACCTTC,CASSLWEGNYGYTF
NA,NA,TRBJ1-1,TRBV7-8,TGTGCCAGCAGTATCGACCTCATGAACACTGAAGCTTTCTTT,CASSIDLMNTEAFF
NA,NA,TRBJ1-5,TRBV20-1,TGCAGTGCCGCTCACATTAGCAATCAGCCCCAGCATTTT,CSAAHISNQPQHF
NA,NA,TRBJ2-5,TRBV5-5,TGTGCCAGCAGCTTGGGGGCTGGTTACCAAGAGACCCAGTACTTC,CASSLGAGYQETQYF
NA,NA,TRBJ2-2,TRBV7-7,TGTGCTAGCAGCTTATGGAACACCGGGGAGCTGTTTTTT,CASSLWNTGELFF
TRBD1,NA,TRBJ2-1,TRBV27,TGTGCCAGCAGCCTTGACAGGGGAGATTACAATGAGCAGTTCTTC,CASSLDRGDYNEQFF
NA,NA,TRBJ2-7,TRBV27,TGTGCCAGCAGTTCTTCCCTGCCTAAGCAGTACTTC,CASSSSLPKQYF
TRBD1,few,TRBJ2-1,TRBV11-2,TGTGCCAGCAGCTTACTGGGACAGGGGGTGACTAATGAGCAGTTCTTC,CASSLLGQGVTNEQFF
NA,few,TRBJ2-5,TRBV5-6,TGTGCCAGCAGCTTCCCCAGCGGTACCCAAGAGACCCAGTACTTC,CASSFPSGTQETQYF
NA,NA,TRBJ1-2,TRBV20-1,TGCAGTGCTAGAGGGACAGAAAACTATGGCTACACCTTC,CSARGTENYGYTF
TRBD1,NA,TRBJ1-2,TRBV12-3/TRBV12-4,TGTGCCAGCACCCGGACAGGCAACTATGGCTACACCTTC,CASTRTGNYGYTF
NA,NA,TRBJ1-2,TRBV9,TGTGCCAGCAGCGTAGATCTGGACTCCTCCTATGGCTACACCTTC,CASSVDLDSSYGYTF
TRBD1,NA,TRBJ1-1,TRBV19,TGTGCCAGTAGGCTGGGACAGCTGAACACTGAAGCTTTCTTT,CASRLGQLNTEAFF
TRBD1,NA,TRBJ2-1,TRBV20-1,TGCAGTGCTAGGGGGCAGGGGGTTTACGAGCAGTTCTTC,CSARGQGVYEQFF
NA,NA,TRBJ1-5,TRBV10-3,TGTGCCATCAGTGATAGCAATCAGCCCCAGCATTTT,CAISDSNQPQHF
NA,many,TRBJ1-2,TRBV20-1,TGCAGTGCTTCAGTACCTTCCGAAGACCGTCACTATGGCTACACCTTC,CSASVPSEDRHYGYTF
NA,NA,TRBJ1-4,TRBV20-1,TGCAGTGCTCCTTGGGGCGAAAAACTGTTTTTT,CSAPWGEKLFF
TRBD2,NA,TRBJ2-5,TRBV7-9,TGTGCCAGCAGCCCTAGACTAGGCGGACTAGCGGGAGCCCAAGAGACCCAGTACTTC,CASSPRLGGLAGAQETQYF
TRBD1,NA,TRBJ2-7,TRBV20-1,TGCAGTGCCCCCATCAACAGGGGTACCGAGCAGTACTTC,CSAPINRGTEQYF
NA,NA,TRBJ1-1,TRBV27,TGTGCCAGCACCTCTTCCCCGGGGCTCACTGAAGCTTTCTTT,CASTSSPGLTEAFF
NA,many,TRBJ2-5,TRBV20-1,TGCAGTGCTAGAGTTCCAGGCGGGGAGACCCAGTACTTC,CSARVPGGETQYF
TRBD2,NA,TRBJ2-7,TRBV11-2,TGTGCCAGCAGGAGGACTAGCGAGCAGTACTTC,CASRRTSEQYF
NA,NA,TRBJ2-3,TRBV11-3,TGTGCCAGCAGCTTAGGAGAGCTAGGCACAGATACGCAGTATTTT,CASSLGELGTDTQYF
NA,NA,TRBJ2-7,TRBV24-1,TGTGCCACCAGTGTCCCCGGGGCCTACGAGCAGTACTTC,CATSVPGAYEQYF
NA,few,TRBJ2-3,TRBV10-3,TGTGCCATCTCTCCAGGGGCGGAAGATACGCAGTATTTT,CAISPGAEDTQYF
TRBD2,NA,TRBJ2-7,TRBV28,TGTGCCAGCAGTTTATGGGCTAGCGGTAGCTCCTACGAGCAGTACTTC,CASSLWASGSSYEQYF
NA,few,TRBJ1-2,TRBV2,TGTGCCAGCAGTGCCGGGAGTTATGGCTACACCTTC,CASSAGSYGYTF
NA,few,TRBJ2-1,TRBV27,TGTGCCAGCACCCCAGGGGGCGGGGGGAATGAGCAGTTCTTC,CASTPGGGGNEQFF
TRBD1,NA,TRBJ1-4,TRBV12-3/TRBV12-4,TGTGCCAGCAGTCCCCGACAGGGTCCTAATGAAAAACTGTTTTTT,CASSPRQGPNEKLFF
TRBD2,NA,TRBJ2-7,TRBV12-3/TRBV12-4,TGTGCCAGCACCCTAGGAAGAGCGGGACCCTACGAGCAGTACTTC,CASTLGRAGPYEQYF
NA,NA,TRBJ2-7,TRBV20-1,TGCAGTGCCACGACGGTATCCTACGAGCAGTACTTC,CSATTVSYEQYF
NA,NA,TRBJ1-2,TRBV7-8,TGTGCCAGCAGCTTAGCCCGGACGGATCGGAATGGCTACACCTTC,CASSLARTDRNGYTF
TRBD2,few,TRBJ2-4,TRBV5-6,TGTGCCAGCAGCTTGGAAGTAGCGGGGGAAGACATTCAGTACTTC,CASSLEVAGEDIQYF
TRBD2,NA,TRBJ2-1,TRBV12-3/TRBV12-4,TGTGCCAGCAGTTTCGGACTAGCGGGAGTACGCTACAATGAGCAGTTCTTC,CASSFGLAGVRYNEQFF
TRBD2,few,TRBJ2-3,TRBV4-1,TGCGCCAGCAGCCATGAATTAGCGGGGTCCACAGATACGCAGTATTTT,CASSHELAGSTDTQYF
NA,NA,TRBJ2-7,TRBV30,TGTGCCTGGGCAAGACAGATACCCTACGAGCAGTACTTC,CAWARQIPYEQYF
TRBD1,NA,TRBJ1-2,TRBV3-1,TGTGCCAGCAGCCAAGCCGGGGGGGACAGACACTATGGCCACACCTTC,CASSQAGGDRHYGHTF
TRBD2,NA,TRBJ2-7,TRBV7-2,TGTGCCAGCAGCGGGACTAGCGGGGTCACCTACGAGCAGTACTTC,CASSGTSGVTYEQYF
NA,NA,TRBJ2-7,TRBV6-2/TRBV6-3,TGTGCCAGCAGCAAGGCCCATTCCTACGAGCAGTACTTC,CASSKAHSYEQYF
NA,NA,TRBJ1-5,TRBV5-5,TGTGCCAGCAGCTTGGATCCATACAATCAGCCCCAGCATTTT,CASSLDPYNQPQHF
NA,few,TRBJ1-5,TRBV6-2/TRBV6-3,TGTGCCACCCGTTGGTCGGGGTCCAATCAGCCCCAGCATTTT,CATRWSGSNQPQHF